These T cell receptor beta chains were read from a single sample in a study of shared clonotypes between healthy human individuals. Generated by immunoSEQ multiplex PCR, the TCRdb table keeps only in-frame clones and is missing some. The sample shows approximately 2,200,000 clones, 90% to 95% of them seen only once. The sample was naive CD8+ T cells from PBMCs. The receptors were gathered from a man in his late teens or twenties in good health. Some clones in this sample may be carry-over from other donors' samples. CDR3s include the opening cysteine and the closing phenylalanine or tryptophan. A D gene is named only where the DNA matches it firmly. Clone size is shown for a subset of rows, as once, few, many or a class of expanded clone.

abundance: once; d_gene: -; v_gene: TRBV29-1; j_gene: TRBJ2-7; CDR3aa: CSVEDRVGQGRRDEQYF; CDR3nt: TGCAGCGTTGAAGATCGAGTAGGGCAGGGAAGACGGGACGAGCAGTACTTC
abundance: -; d_gene: -; v_gene: TRBV5-5; j_gene: TRBJ2-7; CDR3aa: CASSDGVVSTYEQYF; CDR3nt: TGTGCCAGCAGCGATGGCGTGGTTAGTACCTACGAGCAGTACTTC
abundance: -; d_gene: -; v_gene: TRBV10-1; j_gene: TRBJ1-1; CDR3aa: CASKGRQGNTEAFF; CDR3nt: TGCGCCAGCAAGGGTAGGCAGGGGAACACTGAAGCTTTCTTT
abundance: few; d_gene: -; v_gene: TRBV11-2; j_gene: TRBJ1-1; CDR3aa: CASSLDQAALNTEAFF; CDR3nt: TGTGCCAGCAGCTTAGATCAAGCAGCCCTGAACACTGAAGCTTTCTTT
abundance: -; d_gene: TRBD1; v_gene: TRBV25-1; j_gene: TRBJ2-1; CDR3aa: CASSGPGTGKGEQFF; CDR3nt: TGTGCCAGCAGTGGACCTGGGACAGGGAAAGGCGAGCAGTTCTTC
abundance: once; d_gene: -; v_gene: TRBV9; j_gene: TRBJ2-5; CDR3aa: CASSRAPRVSETQYF; CDR3nt: TGTGCCAGCAGCCGCGCCCCGCGGGTGTCAGAGACCCAGTACTTC
abundance: -; d_gene: -; v_gene: TRBV29-1; j_gene: TRBJ2-7; CDR3aa: CSVETAPYEQYF; CDR3nt: TGCAGCGTGGAGACCGCTCCCTACGAGCAGTACTTC
abundance: -; d_gene: TRBD1; v_gene: TRBV10-2; j_gene: TRBJ2-7; CDR3aa: CASSDRGLDEQYF; CDR3nt: TGCGCCAGCAGTGACAGGGGGCTGGACGAGCAGTACTTC
abundance: -; d_gene: TRBD2; v_gene: TRBV7-9; j_gene: TRBJ2-1; CDR3aa: CASSLGLAGTSYNEQFF; CDR3nt: TGTGCCAGCAGCTTAGGACTAGCGGGGACGTCCTACAATGAGCAGTTCTTC
abundance: -; d_gene: -; v_gene: TRBV6-5; j_gene: TRBJ1-6; CDR3aa: CASSYGRNNSPLHF; CDR3nt: TGTGCCAGCAGTTACGGGCGCAACAATTCACCCCTCCACTTT
abundance: -; d_gene: TRBD1; v_gene: TRBV7-9; j_gene: TRBJ1-4; CDR3aa: CASSSDRDDEKLFF; CDR3nt: TGTGCCAGCAGCTCGGACAGGGATGATGAAAAACTGTTTTTT
abundance: -; d_gene: -; v_gene: TRBV4-1; j_gene: TRBJ1-1; CDR3aa: CASSLGGVYTEAFF; CDR3nt: TGCGCCAGCAGCCTTGGCGGGGTTTACACTGAAGCTTTCTTT
abundance: -; d_gene: TRBD1; v_gene: TRBV6-5; j_gene: TRBJ1-1; CDR3aa: CASSSTTGVNTEAFF; CDR3nt: TGTGCCAGCAGTTCGACGACAGGGGTGAACACTGAAGCTTTCTTT
abundance: -; d_gene: TRBD1; v_gene: TRBV28; j_gene: TRBJ2-7; CDR3aa: CASSYRGGEQYF; CDR3nt: TGTGCCAGCAGCTACAGGGGTGGGGAGCAGTACTTC
abundance: -; d_gene: TRBD1; v_gene: TRBV7-2; j_gene: TRBJ2-6; CDR3aa: CASSNRDRYSGANVLTF; CDR3nt: TGTGCCAGCAGCAACCGGGACAGATACTCTGGGGCCAACGTCCTGACTTTC
abundance: -; d_gene: -; v_gene: TRBV11-2; j_gene: TRBJ2-1; CDR3aa: CASGGAASSYNEQFF; CDR3nt: TGTGCCAGCGGGGGGGCGGCTAGCTCCTACAATGAGCAGTTCTTC
abundance: -; d_gene: -; v_gene: TRBV7-2; j_gene: TRBJ2-7; CDR3aa: CASREGGNYEQYF; CDR3nt: TGTGCCAGCAGGGAGGGCGGGAATTACGAGCAGTACTTC
abundance: -; d_gene: -; v_gene: TRBV4-1; j_gene: TRBJ2-5; CDR3aa: CASSGRGHNKETQYF; CDR3nt: TGCGCCAGCAGCGGCCGAGGACACAACAAAGAGACCCAGTACTTC
abundance: -; d_gene: TRBD1; v_gene: TRBV15; j_gene: TRBJ2-5; CDR3aa: CATSKDRGRWETQYF; CDR3nt: TGTGCCACCAGCAAGGACAGGGGGCGTTGGGAGACCCAGTACTTC
abundance: -; d_gene: TRBD2; v_gene: TRBV7-6; j_gene: TRBJ2-3; CDR3aa: CASSTRTSGAITDTQYF; CDR3nt: TGTGCCAGCAGCACGAGGACTAGCGGGGCCATCACAGATACGCAGTATTTT
abundance: -; d_gene: -; v_gene: TRBV27; j_gene: TRBJ2-7; CDR3aa: CASSLRLSASYEQYF; CDR3nt: TGTGCCAGCAGTTTACGGCTTTCCGCCTCCTACGAGCAGTACTTC
abundance: -; d_gene: -; v_gene: TRBV4-3; j_gene: TRBJ2-7; CDR3aa: CASSQVYPAAYEQYF; CDR3nt: TGCGCCAGCAGCCAAGTTTATCCAGCAGCTTACGAGCAGTACTTC
abundance: -; d_gene: TRBD1; v_gene: TRBV5-1; j_gene: TRBJ1-2; CDR3aa: CASSWTGMQGYTF; CDR3nt: TGCGCCAGCAGCTGGACAGGGATGCAAGGCTACACCTTC
abundance: -; d_gene: -; v_gene: TRBV11-2; j_gene: TRBJ2-1; CDR3aa: CASGHMGNEQFF; CDR3nt: TGTGCCAGCGGCCATATGGGCAATGAGCAGTTCTTC
abundance: -; d_gene: -; v_gene: TRBV19; j_gene: TRBJ2-1; CDR3aa: CASSIADYNEQFF; CDR3nt: TGTGCCAGTAGTATTGCGGATTACAATGAGCAGTTCTTC
abundance: -; d_gene: -; v_gene: TRBV5-1; j_gene: TRBJ2-5; CDR3aa: CASSLSRIIQETQYF; CDR3nt: TGCGCCAGCAGCTTGAGTCGGATAATCCAAGAGACCCAGTACTTC
abundance: -; d_gene: -; v_gene: TRBV5-4; j_gene: TRBJ2-1; CDR3aa: CASSSTLEQFF; CDR3nt: TGTGCCAGCAGCTCCACCCTTGAGCAGTTCTTC
abundance: -; d_gene: -; v_gene: TRBV10-3; j_gene: TRBJ2-7; CDR3aa: CATYRPWEQYF; CDR3nt: TGTGCCACCTACCGGCCTTGGGAGCAGTACTTC
abundance: -; d_gene: -; v_gene: TRBV28; j_gene: TRBJ1-3; CDR3aa: CASSFGSTGNTIYF; CDR3nt: TGTGCCAGCAGTTTTGGCTCTACTGGAAACACCATATATTTT
abundance: -; d_gene: -; v_gene: TRBV7-9; j_gene: TRBJ2-7; CDR3aa: CASSLKGGVYYEQYF; CDR3nt: TGTGCCAGCAGCCTCAAGGGGGGAGTCTACTACGAGCAGTACTTC
abundance: -; d_gene: TRBD1; v_gene: TRBV7-9; j_gene: TRBJ2-3; CDR3aa: CASSLATGGRTDTQYF; CDR3nt: TGTGCCAGCAGCTTAGCCACAGGGGGCAGGACAGATACGCAGTATTTT
abundance: once; d_gene: -; v_gene: TRBV28; j_gene: TRBJ1-1; CDR3aa: CASSLWENTEAFF; CDR3nt: TGTGCCAGCAGTCTCTGGGAGAACACTGAAGCTTTCTTT
abundance: -; d_gene: -; v_gene: TRBV5-5; j_gene: TRBJ2-6; CDR3aa: CASSRIQPNPSGANVLTF; CDR3nt: TGTGCCAGCAGCCGTATACAACCAAATCCCTCTGGGGCCAACGTCCTGACTTTC
abundance: -; d_gene: -; v_gene: TRBV6-1; j_gene: TRBJ1-3; CDR3aa: CASSEGWGRVISGNTIYF; CDR3nt: TGTGCCAGCAGTGAAGGTTGGGGCAGGGTTATTTCTGGAAACACCATATATTTT
abundance: -; d_gene: -; v_gene: TRBV7-6; j_gene: TRBJ1-5; CDR3aa: CASSLAPGKRGNQPQHF; CDR3nt: TGTGCCAGCAGCTTAGCTCCCGGCAAACGAGGCAATCAGCCCCAGCATTTT
abundance: few; d_gene: -; v_gene: TRBV6-1; j_gene: TRBJ2-7; CDR3aa: CASSYSGSYEQYF; CDR3nt: TGTGCCAGCAGTTATAGCGGATCATACGAGCAGTACTTC
abundance: -; d_gene: -; v_gene: TRBV4-1; j_gene: TRBJ2-7; CDR3aa: CASSQDVGGSYEQYF; CDR3nt: TGCGCCAGCAGCCAAGATGTCGGCGGTTCCTACGAGCAGTACTTC
abundance: -; d_gene: -; v_gene: TRBV5-6; j_gene: TRBJ1-1; CDR3aa: CASSLEGTEAFF; CDR3nt: TGTGCCAGCAGCTTGGAGGGGACTGAAGCTTTCTTT
abundance: -; d_gene: -; v_gene: TRBV11-2; j_gene: TRBJ2-5; CDR3aa: CASSPGHTLQETQYF; CDR3nt: TGTGCCAGCAGCCCGGGACACACGCTCCAAGAGACCCAGTACTTC
abundance: few; d_gene: TRBD1; v_gene: TRBV4-2; j_gene: TRBJ1-1; CDR3aa: CASSPRQGTEAFF; CDR3nt: TGTGCCAGCAGCCCACGACAGGGCACTGAAGCTTTCTTT
abundance: few; d_gene: TRBD2; v_gene: TRBV6-5; j_gene: TRBJ2-1; CDR3aa: CASSYHSGGTDEQFF; CDR3nt: TGTGCCAGCAGTTACCACTCGGGGGGGACCGATGAGCAGTTCTTC
abundance: -; d_gene: TRBD1; v_gene: TRBV29-1; j_gene: TRBJ1-1; CDR3aa: CSDRTGDFTEAFF; CDR3nt: TGCAGCGATCGCACAGGGGATTTCACTGAAGCTTTCTTT
abundance: -; d_gene: TRBD2; v_gene: TRBV7-9; j_gene: TRBJ2-5; CDR3aa: CASSLGGPGRALGETQYF; CDR3nt: TGTGCCAGCAGCTTAGGCGGTCCCGGGAGGGCCCTTGGAGAGACCCAGTACTTC
abundance: -; d_gene: -; v_gene: TRBV6-6; j_gene: TRBJ2-7; CDR3aa: CASSSSFGEFYEQYF; CDR3nt: TGTGCCAGCAGTTCCAGTTTCGGGGAGTTCTACGAGCAGTACTTC
abundance: -; d_gene: TRBD2; v_gene: TRBV29-1; j_gene: TRBJ2-1; CDR3aa: CSVLIKVAGGGEQFF; CDR3nt: TGCAGCGTTCTCATCAAGGTAGCGGGAGGGGGTGAGCAGTTCTTC
abundance: once; d_gene: -; v_gene: TRBV5-1; j_gene: TRBJ2-1; CDR3aa: CASSLTGYNEQFF; CDR3nt: TGCGCCAGCAGCTTGACGGGCTACAATGAGCAGTTCTTC
abundance: -; d_gene: TRBD2; v_gene: TRBV15; j_gene: TRBJ2-7; CDR3aa: CATSRGLAGEVHRF; CDR3nt: TGTGCCACCAGCAGAGGCCTAGCGGGAGAGGTTCATCGCTTC
abundance: -; d_gene: TRBD2; v_gene: TRBV7-6; j_gene: TRBJ2-1; CDR3aa: CASSPQDREGYNEQFF; CDR3nt: TGTGCCAGCAGCCCTCAGGATCGGGAGGGTTACAATGAGCAGTTCTTC
abundance: -; d_gene: TRBD1; v_gene: TRBV28; j_gene: TRBJ1-5; CDR3aa: CASSWETGGNQPQHF; CDR3nt: TGTGCCAGCAGTTGGGAGACAGGGGGGAATCAGCCCCAGCATTTT